This entry describes one TCR beta chain. The data derive from a study of low-dose radiotherapy and immunotherapy resistance in tumors. Study as a whole: Every two weeks, cyclophosphamide 200 mg/m2 was infused one day before radiation plus immunotherapy. Patients' oral aspirin dose was 300 mg daily across four cycles from cycle 1 day 1.

Alpha- and beta-chain coverage of first-strand cDNA came from TRAV- and TRBV-specific primers. With a constant-region primer and a V-primer adapter, TCRs were subjected to roughly 20 PCR cycles of amplification. By in vitro transcription, the isolated mRNA was amplified. TCRdb called the reads again in MiXCR, with one record for every CDR3 protein. Among roughly 39,000 distinct CDR3 sequences listed, 25% to 40% were seen once. The sample's time point: before trial treatment. Germline CDR1 SGDLS, CDR2 YYNGEE. The CDR3 length is 16 residues. V lost 3 bases to trimming and J lost 2 bases; unmatched junction nucleotides: 5.

The clonotype originates from a male donor with gallbladder cancer. The input for sequencing was PBMCs, taken before treatment. The chain is built from TRBV9 and TRBJ2-7; 13 bases are a match to TRBD2. CDR3 sequence: CASSGTSGSPAYEQYF. The DNA for the CDR3 is TGTGCCAGCAGCGGGACTAGCGGGAGTCCCGCCTACGAGCAGTACTTC.